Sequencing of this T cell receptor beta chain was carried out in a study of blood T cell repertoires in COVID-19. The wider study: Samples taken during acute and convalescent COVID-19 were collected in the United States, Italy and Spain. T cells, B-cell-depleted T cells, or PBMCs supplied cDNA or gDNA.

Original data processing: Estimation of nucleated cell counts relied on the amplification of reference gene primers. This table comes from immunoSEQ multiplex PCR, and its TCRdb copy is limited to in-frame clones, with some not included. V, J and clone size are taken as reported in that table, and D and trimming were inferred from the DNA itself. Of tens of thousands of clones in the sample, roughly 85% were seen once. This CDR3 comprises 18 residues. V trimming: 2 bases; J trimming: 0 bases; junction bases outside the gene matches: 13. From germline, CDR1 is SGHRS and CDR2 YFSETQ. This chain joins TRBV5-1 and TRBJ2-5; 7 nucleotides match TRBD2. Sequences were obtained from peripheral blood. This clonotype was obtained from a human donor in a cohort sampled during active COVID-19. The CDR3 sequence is CASSFGGGPFVNQETQYF. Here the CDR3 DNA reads TGCGCCAGCAGCTTCGGGGGAGGGCCTTTTGTAAACCAAGAGACCCAGTACTTC.